The 11 T cell receptor beta chains below all came from one sample that was sequenced in a study of cytomegalovirus exposure and HLA in healthy donors. In the PCR, 60 Vbeta and 13 Jbeta primers were used. Produced via immunoSEQ multiplex PCR; TCRdb's table is partial and in-frame only. The sample yields 110,000 to 150,000 clones, 76% seen once. The sample was PBMCs. The receptors were sampled from a woman aged 35 to 49 in good health and CMV-seronegative.

The V call is TRBV7-2, the J call TRBJ1-2; a possible D gene is TRBD1 (5 bases). The V end was cut by 1 base, the J end by 6 bases, with 9 bases between. The germline CDR1 and CDR2 sequences are SGHTA and FQGNSA. There are 13 residues in the CDR3. Written as DNA, the CDR3 is TGTGCCAGCAGCTTAGGTGGGGGGAATGGCTACACCTTC. It translates to CASSLGGGNGYTF.

The chain recombines TRBV5-5 with TRBJ1-5, with a weak D call TRBD1 (6 bases). CDR3 length: 12 amino acids. The V gene's germline CDR1 is SGHKS and CDR2 YYEKEE (reference sequence). Deletions cut 8 bases from V and 3 bases from J, with 9 bases between. CDR3 protein: CASGQNNQPQHF. Here the CDR3 DNA reads TGTGCCAGTGGACAGAACAATCAGCCCCAGCATTTT.

The chain has TRBV5-4 and TRBJ1-2; D might be TRBD1 (5 bases). Germline lookup yields CDR1 SGHNT and CDR2 YYREEE (reference sequence). The CDR3 is 15 residues long. The V end was cut by 3 bases, the J end by 4 bases, with 16 bases between. The CDR3 here is CASSSGQSPSYGYTF. DNA of the CDR3: TGTGCCAGCAGCTCAGGGCAGTCACCCTCCTATGGCTACACCTTC.

This clone was seen a single time. The genes are TRBV30 and TRBJ2-7, with D maybe TRBD2 (5 bases). The CDR3 is 12 residues long. Germline V gene sequence: CDR1 GTSNPN, CDR2 SVGIG (reference sequence). The V end lost 2 bases, the J end lost 3 bases, and 8 bases lay between the germline ends. The CDR3 here is CAWSRGDYEQYF. The CDR3 nucleotides read TGTGCCTGGAGTCGGGGAGACTACGAGCAGTACTTC.

V usage is TRBV25-1 and J usage is TRBJ1-2; D not resolved. CDR3 size: 13 residues. From germline, CDR1 is MGHDK and CDR2 SYGVNS. Trimming pared 5 bases from V and 7 bases from J, leaving 14 bases between. CDR3 DNA sequence: TGTGCCAGCAGTCCCTCCGGAGGAGTTGGCTACACCTTC. Amino acid sequence: CASSPSGGVGYTF.

The chain combines TRBV11-2 with TRBJ2-7, with TRBD2 as a possible D gene (5 bases). Trimming pared 8 bases from V and 5 bases from J, leaving 19 bases between. The CDR3 has 14 amino acids. Per germline, CDR1 SGHAT and CDR2 FQNNGV. The CDR3 loop reads CASEPLSLGDEQYF. The CDR3 DNA reads as TGTGCCAGCGAGCCCTTAAGTTTGGGAGACGAGCAGTACTTC.

This rearrangement joins TRBV6-5 to TRBJ1-5, with D unclear. V lost 5 bases and J lost 1, with 9 bases in between. The CDR3 has 14 amino acids. Germline assignment: CDR1 MNHEY and CDR2 SVGAGI. The CDR3 DNA sequence: TGTGCCAGCAGTGCTACCCTAAGCAATCAGCCCCAGCATTTT. It translates to CASSATLSNQPQHF.

The J gene is TRBJ1-5, the V gene TRBV28, with 9 bases identical to TRBD1. J gave up 4 bases and V 7 bases, and 8 bases lay outside the gene matches. Per the germline V gene, CDR1 is MDHEN and CDR2 is SYDVKM. CDR3 length equals 15 residues. CDR3 residues: CASTVPTGGNQPQHF. CDR3 nucleotides: TGTGCCAGCACAGTACCGACAGGGGGTAATCAGCCCCAGCATTTT.

The CDR3 DNA reads TGTGCCAGCAGTGTGCTGCCGGGACAGGGTTATCAGCCCCAGCATTTT. Its protein is CASSVLPGQGYQPQHF. The V gene is TRBV6-1, the J gene TRBJ1-5; 9 bases agree with TRBD1. The CDR3 loop spans 16 amino acids. CDR1 and CDR2 (germline): MNHNS, SASEGT. Losses at the gene ends were 4 bases for V and 5 bases for J; bases not matched to a gene: 9.

The genes are TRBV11-2 and TRBJ1-6; 7 nucleotides align to TRBD1. Germline CDR1 SGHAT, CDR2 FQNNGV. V shed 5 bases, J shed 9 bases, and the junction held 4 bases outside the gene matches. This CDR3 has 13 amino acids. CDR3 bases: TGTGCCAGCAGCAATCAGGGGGTTTCACCCCTCCACTTT. Translating gives CASSNQGVSPLHF.

The chain employs TRBV9 and TRBJ1-3; 8 positions agree with TRBD1. Looked up from germline, CDR1 is SGDLS and CDR2 is YYNGEE. V lost 4 bases, J lost 2 bases, and 11 bases stayed unmatched. The CDR3 runs 17 residues. The chain's CDR3 is CASSLNSPDRAGNTIYF. The CDR3 bases are TGTGCCAGCAGCCTCAACTCCCCGGACAGGGCTGGAAACACCATATATTTT.